This T cell receptor beta chain was found in a study of technical replicates of blood from several donors (dated by TCRdb to about 2017). The library was prepared using the immunoSEQ multiplex PCR assay. TCRdb retrieved this table from immuneACCESS and kept in-frame rearrangements only. Not all clones are present; in checked studies, unresolved V genes account for under half, and no reason is known for the remainder. The sample yields 50,000 to 70,000 clones; 85% to 90% were counted once. The top ten constitute approximately 4.5% of the sample. Concerning this clone itself: Its antigen is unknown. The sample holds no much larger clone one base away, and base qualities are not on file.

From its cysteine to its phenylalanine, the CDR3 spans 15 amino acids. Only the CDR3 DNA is retained, 45 bases long and in frame from the first base. After removal of 4 bases from V and 6 bases from J, the junction retains 11 bases not matched to a gene. CDR1 SGHRS and CDR2 YFSETQ were looked up in the germline V gene. The chain is made from TRBV5-1 and TRBJ2-7; 9 junctional bases match TRBD2. This TCR was recovered from a human donor in good health. Some clones in this sample may be carry-over from other donors' samples. Sequences were obtained from PBMCs. The DNA reads as follows: TGCGCCAGCAGCCCCGGGACTAGCTTTCGGGGCGAGCAGTACTTC. Its protein is CASSPGTSFRGEQYF.